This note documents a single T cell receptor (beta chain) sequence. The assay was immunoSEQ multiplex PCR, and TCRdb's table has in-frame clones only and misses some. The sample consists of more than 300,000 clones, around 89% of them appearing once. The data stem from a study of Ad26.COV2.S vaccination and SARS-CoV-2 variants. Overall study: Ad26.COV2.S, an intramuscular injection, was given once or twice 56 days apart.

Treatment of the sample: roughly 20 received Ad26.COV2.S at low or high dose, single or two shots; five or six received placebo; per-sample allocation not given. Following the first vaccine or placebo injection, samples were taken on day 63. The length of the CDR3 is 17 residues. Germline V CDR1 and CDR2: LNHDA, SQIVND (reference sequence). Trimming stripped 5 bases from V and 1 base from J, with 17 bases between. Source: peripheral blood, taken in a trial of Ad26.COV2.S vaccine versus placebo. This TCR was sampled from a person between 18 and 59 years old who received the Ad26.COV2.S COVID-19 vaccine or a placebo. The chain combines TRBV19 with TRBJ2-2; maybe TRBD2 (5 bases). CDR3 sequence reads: CASSPRAGMGNTGELFF. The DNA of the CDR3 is TGTGCCAGTAGTCCACGAGCCGGGATGGGGAACACCGGGGAGCTGTTTTTT.